This T cell receptor (beta chain) was sequenced in a study of somatic mutations in cytotoxic T cells in rheumatoid arthritis. The germline V gene has CDR1 SEHNR and CDR2 FQNEAQ (reference sequence). This CDR3 has 14 residues. The V gene end was trimmed by 0 bases and the J gene end by 4 bases; junction bases not matched to a gene: 2. Worth noting for this clone: The antigen is unknown.

Study observations and caveats: Patients with a largest CD8+ clone exceeding 20% of CD8+ cells numbered 8 of 65. The slight TRBV07 underrepresentation in rheumatoid arthritis patients was not adjusted for multiple comparisons.

In the authors' methods: Patient CD8+ clones bigger than 1% seldom lined up with published virus-specific TCRB sequences. The assay was immunoSEQ multiplex PCR, and TCRdb's table has in-frame clones only and misses some. The DNA gave D and trimming, while V, J and clone size come from that table. This sample has 10,000 to 12,000 clones, with 89% found just once. The J gene is TRBJ2-5, the V gene TRBV7-9; 7 bases are shared with TRBD1. The TCR originated in a woman aged 18-35 years with rheumatoid arthritis. The sample consisted of CD4+ T cells sorted from blood. The CDR3 DNA follows: TGTGCCAGCAGCTTAGCGGGACAGCCAGAGACCCAGTACTTC. Residues: CASSLAGQPETQYF.